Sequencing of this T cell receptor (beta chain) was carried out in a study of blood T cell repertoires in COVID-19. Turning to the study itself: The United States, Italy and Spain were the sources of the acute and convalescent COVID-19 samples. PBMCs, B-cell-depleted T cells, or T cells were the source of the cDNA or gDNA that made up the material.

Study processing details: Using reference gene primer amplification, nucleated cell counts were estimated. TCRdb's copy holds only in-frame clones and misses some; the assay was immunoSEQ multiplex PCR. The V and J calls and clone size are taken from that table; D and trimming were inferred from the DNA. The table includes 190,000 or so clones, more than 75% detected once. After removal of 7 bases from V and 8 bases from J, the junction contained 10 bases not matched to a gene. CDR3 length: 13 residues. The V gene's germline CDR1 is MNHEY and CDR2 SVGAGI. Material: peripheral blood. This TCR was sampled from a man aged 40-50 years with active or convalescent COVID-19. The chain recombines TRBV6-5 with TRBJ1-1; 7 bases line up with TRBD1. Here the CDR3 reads CASIQTGSMEAFF. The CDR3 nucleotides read TGTGCCAGCATCCAGACAGGGTCTATGGAAGCTTTCTTT.